This T cell receptor beta chain was sequenced for a study of STAT5B mutations in CD4+ large granular lymphocyte leukemia. The study's findings and limits: Patient CD4-sorted repertoires looked more clonal than healthy CD4+ repertoires, even without putative leukemic clones. Top patient clones used TRBV06 genes more often: 8/27 versus 2/35 in controls.

The V gene's germline CDR1 is MNHEY and CDR2 SVGAGI. Deletions cut 7 bases from V and 0 bases from J, with 7 bases between. The CDR3 is 13 residues long. Turning to this clone: Its antigen is currently unknown.

Healthy controls were blood donor buffy coats. The method was immunoSEQ multiplex PCR; TCRdb's version includes in-frame clones alone and lacks a portion of them. This table holds 22,000 or so clones, about 78% found once. The clonotype originates from a human donor in good health. Sequencing was done on a sample of CD4+ T cells from blood buffy coats. The V call is TRBV6-5, the J call TRBJ1-5; D is undetermined. CDR3 in amino acids: CASKGSSNQPQHF. CDR3 coding DNA: TGTGCCAGCAAAGGATCTAGCAATCAGCCCCAGCATTTT.